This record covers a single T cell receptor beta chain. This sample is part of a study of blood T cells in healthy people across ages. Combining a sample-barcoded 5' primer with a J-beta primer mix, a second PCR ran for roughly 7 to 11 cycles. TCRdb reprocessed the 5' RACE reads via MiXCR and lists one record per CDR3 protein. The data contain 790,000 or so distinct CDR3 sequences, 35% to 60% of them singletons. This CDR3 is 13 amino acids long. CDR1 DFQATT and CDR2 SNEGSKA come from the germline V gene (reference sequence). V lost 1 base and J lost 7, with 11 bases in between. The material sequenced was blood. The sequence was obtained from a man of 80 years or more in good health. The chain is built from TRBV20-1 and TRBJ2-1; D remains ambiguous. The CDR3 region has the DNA TGCAGTGCTAGAGTGTCCCCTAAGAATGAGCAGTTCTTC. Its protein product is CSARVSPKNEQFF.